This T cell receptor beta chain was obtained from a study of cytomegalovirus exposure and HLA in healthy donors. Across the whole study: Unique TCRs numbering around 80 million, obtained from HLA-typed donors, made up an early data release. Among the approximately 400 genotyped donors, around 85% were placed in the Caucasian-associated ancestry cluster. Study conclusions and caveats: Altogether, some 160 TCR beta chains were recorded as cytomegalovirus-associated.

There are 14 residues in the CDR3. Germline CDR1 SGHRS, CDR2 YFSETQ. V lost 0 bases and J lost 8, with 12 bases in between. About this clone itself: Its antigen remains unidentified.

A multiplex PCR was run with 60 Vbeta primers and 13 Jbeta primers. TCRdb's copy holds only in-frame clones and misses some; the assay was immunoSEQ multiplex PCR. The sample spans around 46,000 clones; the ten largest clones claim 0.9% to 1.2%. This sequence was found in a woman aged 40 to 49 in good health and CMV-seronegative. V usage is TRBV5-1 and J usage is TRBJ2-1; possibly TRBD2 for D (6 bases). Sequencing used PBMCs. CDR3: CASSLGTILDEQFF. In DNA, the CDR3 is TGCGCCAGCAGCTTGGGGACTATCCTGGATGAGCAGTTCTTC.